The subject of this entry is one TCR beta chain. The data are from a study of T cell responses to AZD1222 COVID-19 vaccine. Profiling relied on immunoSEQ multiplex PCR, and the TCRdb table lists in-frame clones only, not all of them. The repertoire holds 75,000 to 90,000 clones, with 90% as singletons. The sequence was collected from an adult in good health. The source was peripheral blood, collected on day 0 of AZD1222 vaccination.

CDR3 DNA sequence: TGTGCCAGCTCCCCCCGACAGGAATCTAATGAAAAACTGTTTTTT. It is translated as CASSPRQESNEKLFF. V and J are TRBV18 and TRBJ1-4; weak D call: TRBD1 (6 bases). CDR1 and CDR2 from the germline V gene are KGHSH and LQKENI. V was cut by 6 bases and J by 3 bases, with 14 bases left in between. The CDR3 consists of 15 residues. Full variable domain (remainder filled in from reference TRBV18 and TRBJ1-4): NAGVMQNPRHLVRRRGQEARLRCSPMKGHSHVYWYRQLPEEGLKFMVYLQKENIIDESGMPKERFSAEFPKEGPSILRIQQVVRGDSAAYFCASSPRQESNEKLFFGSGTQLSVL.